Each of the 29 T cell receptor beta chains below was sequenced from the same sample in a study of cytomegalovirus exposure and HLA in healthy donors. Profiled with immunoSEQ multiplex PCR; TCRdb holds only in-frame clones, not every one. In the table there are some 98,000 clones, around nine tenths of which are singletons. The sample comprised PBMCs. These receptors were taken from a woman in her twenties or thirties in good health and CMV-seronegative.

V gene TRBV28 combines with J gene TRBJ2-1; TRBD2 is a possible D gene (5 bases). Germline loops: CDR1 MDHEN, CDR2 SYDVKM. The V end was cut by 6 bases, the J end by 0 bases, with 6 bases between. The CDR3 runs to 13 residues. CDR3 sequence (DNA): TGTGCCAGCAGGGGGAGCTCCTACAATGAGCAGTTCTTC. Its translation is CASRGSSYNEQFF.

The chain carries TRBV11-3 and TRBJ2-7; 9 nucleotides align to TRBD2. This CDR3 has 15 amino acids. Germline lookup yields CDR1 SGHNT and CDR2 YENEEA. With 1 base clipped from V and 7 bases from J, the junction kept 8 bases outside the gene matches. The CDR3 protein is CASSLGGSGSIEQYF. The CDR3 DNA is TGTGCCAGCAGCTTAGGCGGTAGCGGGAGTATTGAGCAGTACTTC. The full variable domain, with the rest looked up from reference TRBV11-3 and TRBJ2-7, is EAGVVQSPRYKIIEKKQPVAFWCNPISGHNTLYWYLQNLGQGPELLIRYENEEAVDDSQLPKDRFSAERLKGVDSTLKIQPAELGDSAVYLCASSLGGSGSIEQYFGPGTRLTVT.

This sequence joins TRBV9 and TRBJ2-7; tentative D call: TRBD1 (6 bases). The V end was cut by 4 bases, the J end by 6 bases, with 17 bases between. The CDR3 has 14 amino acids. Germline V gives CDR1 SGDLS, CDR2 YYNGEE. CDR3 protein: CASSITPQGPEQYF. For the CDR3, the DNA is TGTGCCAGCAGCATAACGCCACAGGGCCCCGAGCAGTACTTC.

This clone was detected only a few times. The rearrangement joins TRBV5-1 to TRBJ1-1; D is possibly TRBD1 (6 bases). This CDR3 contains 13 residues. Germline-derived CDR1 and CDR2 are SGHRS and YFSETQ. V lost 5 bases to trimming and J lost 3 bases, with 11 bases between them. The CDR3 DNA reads TGCGCCAGCAGTCCTGGACAGTACACTGAAGCTTTCTTT. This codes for CASSPGQYTEAFF.

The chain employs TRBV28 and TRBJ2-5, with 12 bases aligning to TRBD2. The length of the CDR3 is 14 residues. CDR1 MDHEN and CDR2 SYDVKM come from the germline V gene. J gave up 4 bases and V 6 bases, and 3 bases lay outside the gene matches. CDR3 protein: CASRASGRVETQYF. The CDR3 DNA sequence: TGTGCCAGCAGAGCTAGCGGGAGGGTAGAGACCCAGTACTTC.

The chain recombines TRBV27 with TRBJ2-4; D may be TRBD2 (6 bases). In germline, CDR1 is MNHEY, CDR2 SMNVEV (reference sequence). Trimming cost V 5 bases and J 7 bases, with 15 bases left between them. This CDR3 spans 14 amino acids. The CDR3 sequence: CASSRTTEGNIQYF. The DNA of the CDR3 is TGTGCCAGCAGTCGGACTACGGAGGGGAACATTCAGTACTTC.

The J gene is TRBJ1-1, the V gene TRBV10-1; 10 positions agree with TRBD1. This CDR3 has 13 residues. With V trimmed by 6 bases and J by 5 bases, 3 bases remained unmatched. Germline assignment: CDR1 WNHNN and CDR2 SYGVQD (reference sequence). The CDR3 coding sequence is TGCGCCAGCAGCTGGACAGGGGGAACTGAAGCTTTCTTT. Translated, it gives CASSWTGGTEAFF.

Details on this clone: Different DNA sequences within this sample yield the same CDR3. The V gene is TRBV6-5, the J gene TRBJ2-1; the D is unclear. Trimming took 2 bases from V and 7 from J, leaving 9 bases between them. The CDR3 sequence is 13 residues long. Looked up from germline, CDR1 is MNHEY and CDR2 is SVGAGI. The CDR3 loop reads CASSYDSYNEQFF. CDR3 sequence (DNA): TGTGCCAGCAGTTACGACTCGTATAATGAGCAGTTCTTC.

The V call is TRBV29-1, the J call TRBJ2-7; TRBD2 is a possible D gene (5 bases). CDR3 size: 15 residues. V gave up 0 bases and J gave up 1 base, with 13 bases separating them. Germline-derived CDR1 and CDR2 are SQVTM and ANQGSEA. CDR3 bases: TGCAGCGTTGAAGATCCGGGGATTGGTTCCTACGAGCAGTACTTC. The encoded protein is CSVEDPGIGSYEQYF.

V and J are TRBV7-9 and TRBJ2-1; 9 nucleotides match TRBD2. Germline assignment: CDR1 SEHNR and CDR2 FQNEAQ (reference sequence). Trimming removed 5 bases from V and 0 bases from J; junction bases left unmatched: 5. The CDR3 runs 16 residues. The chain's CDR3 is CASSATSGISYNEQFF. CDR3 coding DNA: TGTGCCAGCAGCGCGACTAGCGGAATCTCCTACAATGAGCAGTTCTTC. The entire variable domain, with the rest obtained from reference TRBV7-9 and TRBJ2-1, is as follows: DTGVSQNPRHKITKRGQNVTFRCDPISEHNRLYWYRQTLGQGPEFLTYFQNEAQLEKSRLLSDRFSAERPKGSFSTLEIQRTEQGDSAMYLCASSATSGISYNEQFFGPGTRLTVL.

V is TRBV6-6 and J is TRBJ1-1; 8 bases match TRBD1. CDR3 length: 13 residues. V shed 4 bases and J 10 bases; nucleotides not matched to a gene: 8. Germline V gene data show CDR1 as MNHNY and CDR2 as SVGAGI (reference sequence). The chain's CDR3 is CASSSMDDRGAFF. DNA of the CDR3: TGTGCCAGCAGTTCCATGGATGACAGGGGAGCTTTCTTT.

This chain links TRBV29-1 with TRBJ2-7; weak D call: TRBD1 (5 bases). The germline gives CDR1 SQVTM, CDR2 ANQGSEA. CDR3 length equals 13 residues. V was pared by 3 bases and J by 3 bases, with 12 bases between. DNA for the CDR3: TGCAGCGTTGAGACGTTCCAGGGCTACGAGCAGTACTTC. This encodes CSVETFQGYEQYF.

CDR3 in DNA: TGTGCCAGCAGCCCTCCGGGTATTCAGTACTTC. Protein: CASSPPGIQYF. The chain recombines TRBV7-9 with TRBJ2-4; D unclear. Trimming pared 5 bases from V and 10 bases from J, leaving 9 bases between. CDR1 is SEHNR and CDR2 is FQNEAQ in the germline V gene (reference sequence). This CDR3 is built from 11 residues.

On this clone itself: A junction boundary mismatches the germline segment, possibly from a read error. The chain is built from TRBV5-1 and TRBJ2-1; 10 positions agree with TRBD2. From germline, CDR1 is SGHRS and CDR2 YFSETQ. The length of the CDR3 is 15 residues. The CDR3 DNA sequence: TGCGCCAGCAGCTTGGTACCCTCTAGCGGGAGTGCCTCGCTCTTC. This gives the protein CASSLVPSSGSASLF.

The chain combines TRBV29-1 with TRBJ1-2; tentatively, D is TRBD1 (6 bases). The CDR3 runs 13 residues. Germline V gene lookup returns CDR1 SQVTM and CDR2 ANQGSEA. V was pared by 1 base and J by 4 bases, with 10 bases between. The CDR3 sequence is CSVEGGQGYGYTF. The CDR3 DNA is TGCAGCGTTGAAGGGGGGCAGGGCTATGGCTACACCTTC. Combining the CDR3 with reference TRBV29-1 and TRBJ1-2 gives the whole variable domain SAVISQKPSRDICQRGTSLTIQCQVDSQVTMMFWYRQQPGQSLTLIATANQGSEATYESGFVIDKFPISRPNLTFSTLTVSNMSPEDSSIYLCSVEGGQGYGYTFGSGTRLTVV.

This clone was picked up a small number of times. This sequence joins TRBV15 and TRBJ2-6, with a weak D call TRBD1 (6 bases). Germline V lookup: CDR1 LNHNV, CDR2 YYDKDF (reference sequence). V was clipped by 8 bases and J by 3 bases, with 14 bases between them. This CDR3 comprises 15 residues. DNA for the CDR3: TGTGCCACCTCTCCAGGGGCGCTTGGGGCCAACGTCCTGACTTTC. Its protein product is CATSPGALGANVLTF.

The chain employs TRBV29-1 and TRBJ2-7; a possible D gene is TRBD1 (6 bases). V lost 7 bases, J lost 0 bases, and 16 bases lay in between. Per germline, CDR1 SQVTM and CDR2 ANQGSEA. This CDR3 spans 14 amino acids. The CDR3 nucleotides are TGCAGCGGGACACAGGGTTCTAGCTCCTACGAGCAGTACTTC. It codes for CSGTQGSSSYEQYF.

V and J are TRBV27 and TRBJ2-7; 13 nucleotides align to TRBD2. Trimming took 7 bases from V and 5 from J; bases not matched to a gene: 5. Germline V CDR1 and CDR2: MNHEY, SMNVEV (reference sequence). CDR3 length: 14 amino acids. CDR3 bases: TGTGCCAGCAAAGGACTAGCGGGAGTAAACGAGCAGTACTTC. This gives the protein CASKGLAGVNEQYF.

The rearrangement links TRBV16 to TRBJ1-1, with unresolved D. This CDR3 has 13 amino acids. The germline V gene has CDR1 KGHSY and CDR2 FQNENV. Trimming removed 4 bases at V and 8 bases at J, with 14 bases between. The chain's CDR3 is CASSPSGGPEAFF. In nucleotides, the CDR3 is TGTGCCAGCAGCCCATCTGGCGGCCCAGAAGCTTTCTTT.

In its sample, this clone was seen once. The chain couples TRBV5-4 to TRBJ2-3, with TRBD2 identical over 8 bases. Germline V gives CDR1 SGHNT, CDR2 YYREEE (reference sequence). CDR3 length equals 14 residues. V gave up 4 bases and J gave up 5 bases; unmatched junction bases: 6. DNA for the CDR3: TGTGCCAGCAGCCCCAGCGGGAGACAAGATACGCAGTATTTT. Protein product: CASSPSGRQDTQYF.

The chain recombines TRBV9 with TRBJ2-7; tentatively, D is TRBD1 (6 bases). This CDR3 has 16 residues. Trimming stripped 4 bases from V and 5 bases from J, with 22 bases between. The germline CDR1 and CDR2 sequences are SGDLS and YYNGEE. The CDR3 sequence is CASSPHTGSRPDEQYF. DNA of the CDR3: TGTGCCAGCAGCCCTCATACAGGGTCCCGCCCTGACGAGCAGTACTTC.

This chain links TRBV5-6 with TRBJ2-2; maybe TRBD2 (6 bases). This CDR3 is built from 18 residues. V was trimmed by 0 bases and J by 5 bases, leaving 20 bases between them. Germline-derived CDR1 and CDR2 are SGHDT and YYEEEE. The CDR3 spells CASSLEMALAGKTGELFF. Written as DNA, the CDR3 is TGTGCCAGCAGCTTGGAGATGGCCTTGGCGGGGAAAACCGGGGAGCTGTTTTTT.

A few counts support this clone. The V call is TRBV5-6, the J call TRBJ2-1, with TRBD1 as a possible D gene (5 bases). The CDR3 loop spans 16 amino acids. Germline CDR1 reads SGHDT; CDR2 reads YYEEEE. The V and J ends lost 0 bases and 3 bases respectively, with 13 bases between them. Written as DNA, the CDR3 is TGTGCCAGCAGCTTGGTTGGCAGGGAAATCTACAATGAGCAGTTCTTC. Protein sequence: CASSLVGREIYNEQFF.

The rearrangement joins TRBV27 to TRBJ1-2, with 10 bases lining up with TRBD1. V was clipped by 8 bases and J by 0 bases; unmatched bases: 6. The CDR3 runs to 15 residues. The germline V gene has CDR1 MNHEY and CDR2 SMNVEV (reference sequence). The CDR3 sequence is CASRPTGGSNYGYTF. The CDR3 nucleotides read TGTGCCAGCCGCCCGACAGGGGGCTCTAACTATGGCTACACCTTC.

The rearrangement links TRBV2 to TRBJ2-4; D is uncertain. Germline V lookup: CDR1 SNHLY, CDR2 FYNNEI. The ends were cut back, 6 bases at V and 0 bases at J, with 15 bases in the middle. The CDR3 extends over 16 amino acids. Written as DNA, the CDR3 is TGTGCCAGCAGCGAGGAAGTTATTGGAGCCAAAAACATTCAGTACTTC. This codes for CASSEEVIGAKNIQYF. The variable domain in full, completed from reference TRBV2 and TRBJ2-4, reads EPEVTQTPSHQVTQMGQEVILRCVPISNHLYFYWYRQILGQKVEFLVSFYNNEISEKSEIFDDQFSVERPDGSNFTLKIRSTKLEDSAMYFCASSEEVIGAKNIQYFGAGTRLSVL.

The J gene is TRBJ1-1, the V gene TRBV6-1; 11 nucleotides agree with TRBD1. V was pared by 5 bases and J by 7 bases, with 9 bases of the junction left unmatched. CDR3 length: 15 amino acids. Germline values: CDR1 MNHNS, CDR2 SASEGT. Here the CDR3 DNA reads TGTGCCAGCAGTCTCGGGACAGGGGGAGGAAATGAAGCTTTCTTT. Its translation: CASSLGTGGGNEAFF.

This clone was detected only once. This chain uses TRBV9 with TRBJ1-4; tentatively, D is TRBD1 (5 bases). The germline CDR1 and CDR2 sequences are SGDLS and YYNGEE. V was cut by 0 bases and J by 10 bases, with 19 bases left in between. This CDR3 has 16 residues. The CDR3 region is CASSVGLNRSGGKLFF. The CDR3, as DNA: TGTGCCAGCAGCGTAGGACTAAACAGGTCGGGGGGAAAACTGTTTTTT.

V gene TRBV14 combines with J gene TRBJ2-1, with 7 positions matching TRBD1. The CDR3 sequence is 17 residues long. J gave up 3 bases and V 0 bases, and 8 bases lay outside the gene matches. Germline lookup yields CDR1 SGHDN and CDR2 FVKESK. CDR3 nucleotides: TGTGCCAGCAGCCAAGATCGACAGGGCTTGGACTACAATGAGCAGTTCTTC. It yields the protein CASSQDRQGLDYNEQFF.

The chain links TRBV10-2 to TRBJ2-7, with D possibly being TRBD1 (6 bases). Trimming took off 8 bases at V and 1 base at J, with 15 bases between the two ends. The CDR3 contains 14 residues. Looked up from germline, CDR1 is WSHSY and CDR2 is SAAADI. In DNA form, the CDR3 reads TGCGCCAGCTTCAGGGGAGCGCCGTCCTACGAGCAGTACTTC. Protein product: CASFRGAPSYEQYF.